This T cell receptor (beta chain) was documented in a study of radiotherapy plus CTLA-4 blockade in lung cancer. Overall study results and limits: Reported findings show early blood T cell clone dynamics, with interferon-beta, best predicted response.

To note about this clone: The antigen is undetermined.

The data were produced by immunoSEQ multiplex PCR, yet TCRdb's version contains in-frame clones alone and is incomplete. The sample holds approximately 80,000 clones, about 78% seen once. The CDR3 length is 16 residues. The V and J ends lost 4 bases and 5 bases respectively, with 20 bases between them. Looked up from germline, CDR1 is SGHTS and CDR2 is YDEGEE. The chain has TRBV5-8 and TRBJ2-3; perhaps TRBD2 as D (5 bases). This TCR was sampled from a human donor with non-small cell lung cancer whose response to radiotherapy plus ipilimumab could not be evaluated. Some clones in this sample may be carry-over from other donors' samples. The sample in question was peripheral blood, obtained from a patient treated with radiotherapy plus ipilimumab. Here the CDR3 reads CASSPVVTRGGDTQYF. As DNA, the CDR3 is TGTGCCAGCAGCCCGGTTGTCACTAGAGGAGGAGATACGCAGTATTTT.